Sequencing of this T cell receptor (beta chain) was carried out in a study of blood T cell repertoires in COVID-19. About the study: There were acute and convalescent COVID-19 samples, and they came from the United States, Italy and Spain. PBMCs, B-cell-depleted T cells, or T cells were the source of the cDNA or gDNA that made up the material.

Trimming took 4 bases from V and 1 from J; bases not matched to a gene: 13. The CDR3 contains 18 residues. CDR1 is SNHLY, CDR2 FYNNEI, per germline. Per the authors' pipeline: Amplified reference gene primers provided the basis for estimating nucleated cell counts. The assay was immunoSEQ multiplex PCR, and TCRdb's table has in-frame clones only and misses some. Clonal size and the V and J genes are those of that table, whereas D and trimming came from the DNA. The profile covers about 220,000 clones, with approximately 84% appearing a single time and about 2.9% taken by the ten largest. The receptor comes from a woman between 25 and 40 years old who had recovered from COVID-19. Sample: peripheral blood. The chain has TRBV2 and TRBJ2-5; 9 bases are shared with TRBD2. This CDR3 is CASSGEGQLAGLQETQYF. The CDR3 nucleotides are TGTGCCAGCAGTGGGGAGGGCCAACTAGCGGGTCTCCAAGAGACCCAGTACTTC.